In its sample, the clone carrying this T cell receptor (beta chain) was seen a few times. Antigen specificity is unknown. This sample was included in a study of cytomegalovirus exposure and HLA in healthy donors. Overall study results and limits: In a later analysis, TCR beta V- and J-gene trimming showed a link to a missense DCLRE1C variant. In a later analysis, donors in an Asian-associated ancestry cluster reportedly had fewer N-insertions in productive TCRs than the cohort mean. Some public TCRs appeared in many individuals, while most sequences were rare. A later analysis found most CMV-associated TCR beta chains apparently HLA-restricted.

Germline CDR1 and CDR2: GTSNPN and SVGIG (reference sequence). The ends were cut back, 1 base at V and 2 bases at J, with 14 bases in the middle. This CDR3 is built from 15 residues. The PCR employed 60 Vbeta primers together with 13 Jbeta primers. Produced via immunoSEQ multiplex PCR; TCRdb's table is partial and in-frame only. Among around 210,000 clones, around 85% were seen once, and the ten largest hold about 1.7%. This rearrangement joins TRBV30 to TRBJ1-2; the D is unclear. The sequencing sample was made of PBMCs. The receptor was isolated from a middle-aged man in good health and CMV-seronegative. The chain's CDR3 is CAWSGVKGGNYGYTF. For the CDR3, the DNA is TGTGCCTGGAGTGGAGTAAAGGGAGGGAACTATGGCTACACCTTC.